Listed below are T cell receptor beta chains from one sample, sequenced in a study of cytomegalovirus exposure and HLA in healthy donors. Libraries were prepared by immunoSEQ multiplex PCR; TCRdb keeps only in-frame clonotypes and omits some of them. The sample table includes 70,000 to 75,000 clones. The material sequenced was PBMCs. Every receptor here comes from a female donor in good health and CMV-seropositive. The CDR3 runs from the conserved cysteine through the conserved F or W. The D gene is left open where the match is weak.

TRBV7-9	TRBJ2-3	NA	TGTGCCAGCAGCTTAGAAGCATTAGATACGCAGTATTTT	CASSLEALDTQYF
TRBV4-1	TRBJ2-5	TRBD2	TGCGCCAGCAGCCCCCGGGGACTAGCGGGAGGGGGGCAAGAGACCCAGTACTTC	CASSPRGLAGGGQETQYF
TRBV9	TRBJ2-6	NA	TGTGCCAGCAGCGTAGCCGGGCTAGCAGCCTCTGGGGCCAACGTCCTGACTTTC	CASSVAGLAASGANVLTF
TRBV10-1	TRBJ2-3	NA	TGCGCCAGCAGTGAAGGAGCTTATAGCACAGATACGCAGTATTTT	CASSEGAYSTDTQYF
TRBV5-1	TRBJ1-6	TRBD1	TGCGCCAGCAGCTGGGAGGGACAGGGGGCGAGTTCACCCCTCCACTTT	CASSWEGQGASSPLHF
TRBV29-1	TRBJ2-5	NA	TGCAGCGTTGAAGTCGGGAGGGACAGACAAGAGACCCAGTACTTC	CSVEVGRDRQETQYF
TRBV7-9	TRBJ1-4	NA	TGTGCCAGCAGCTTGGGGTCGGGGGGTGATGAAAAACTGTTTTTT	CASSLGSGGDEKLFF
TRBV4-1	TRBJ2-7	NA	TGCGCCAGCAGCCAAGAGCGGACAAACCCCTACGAGCAGTACTTC	CASSQERTNPYEQYF
TRBV4-1	TRBJ2-2	NA	TGCGCCAGCAGCCACCTAGTTACCGGGGAGCTGTTTTTT	CASSHLVTGELFF
TRBV5-1	TRBJ1-2	NA	TGCGCCAGCAGCTTGGGGCAGATCTATGGCTACACCTTC	CASSLGQIYGYTF
TRBV4-2	TRBJ1-2	NA	TGTGCCAGCAGCCAAACACAGGGTTGGTATGGCTACACCTTC	CASSQTQGWYGYTF
TRBV7-2	TRBJ1-5	NA	TGTGCCAGCAGCTTAAGCTTGGAACGGGGCAATCAGCCCCAGCATTTT	CASSLSLERGNQPQHF
TRBV19	TRBJ1-3	NA	TGTGCCAGTGCCCGACCCGACAGGTTTGGCACCATATATTTT	CASARPDRFGTIYF
TRBV18	TRBJ2-2	TRBD2	TGTGCCAGCTCACCTCCGGGACTAGCGGGGCCCATCGGGGAGCTGTTTTTT	CASSPPGLAGPIGELFF
TRBV7-9	TRBJ1-1	TRBD1	TGTGCCAGCAGCAGAGGACAGGGTGAAGCTTTCTTT	CASSRGQGEAFF
TRBV7-2	TRBJ2-5	TRBD2	TGTGCCAGCAGCTTTAATAGCGGGTTGGCACAAGAGACCCAGTACTTC	CASSFNSGLAQETQYF
TRBV9	TRBJ2-1	NA	TGTGCCAGCAGCGAGAGTTCAGGGGTCTCTTACAATGAGCAGTTCTTC	CASSESSGVSYNEQFF
TRBV2	TRBJ2-3	NA	TGTGCCAGCAGTCGGCCCGGAGGCGGCACAGATACGCAGTATTTT	CASSRPGGGTDTQYF
TRBV19	TRBJ2-7	TRBD2	TGTGCCAGTACCCCTAGCGGGGTGCATTACGAGCAGTACTTC	CASTPSGVHYEQYF
TRBV7-9	TRBJ1-5	NA	TGTGCCAGCAGCTTCTCGGTTCAGCCCCAGCATTTT	CASSFSVQPQHF